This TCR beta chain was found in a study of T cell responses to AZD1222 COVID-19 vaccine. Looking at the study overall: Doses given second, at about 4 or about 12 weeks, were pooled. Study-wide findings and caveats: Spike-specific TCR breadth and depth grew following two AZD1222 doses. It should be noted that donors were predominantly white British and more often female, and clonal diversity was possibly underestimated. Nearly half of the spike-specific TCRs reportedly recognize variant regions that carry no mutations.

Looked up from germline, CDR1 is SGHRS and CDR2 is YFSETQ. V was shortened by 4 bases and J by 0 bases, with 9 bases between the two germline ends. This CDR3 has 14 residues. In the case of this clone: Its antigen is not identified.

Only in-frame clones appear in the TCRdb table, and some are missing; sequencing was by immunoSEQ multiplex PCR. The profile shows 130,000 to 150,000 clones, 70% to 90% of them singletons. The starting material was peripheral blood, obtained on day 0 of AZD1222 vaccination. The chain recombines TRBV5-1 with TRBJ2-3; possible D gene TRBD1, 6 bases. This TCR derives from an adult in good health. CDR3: CASSHTGSTDTQYF. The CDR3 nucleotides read TGCGCCAGCAGCCACACAGGGAGCACAGATACGCAGTATTTT.